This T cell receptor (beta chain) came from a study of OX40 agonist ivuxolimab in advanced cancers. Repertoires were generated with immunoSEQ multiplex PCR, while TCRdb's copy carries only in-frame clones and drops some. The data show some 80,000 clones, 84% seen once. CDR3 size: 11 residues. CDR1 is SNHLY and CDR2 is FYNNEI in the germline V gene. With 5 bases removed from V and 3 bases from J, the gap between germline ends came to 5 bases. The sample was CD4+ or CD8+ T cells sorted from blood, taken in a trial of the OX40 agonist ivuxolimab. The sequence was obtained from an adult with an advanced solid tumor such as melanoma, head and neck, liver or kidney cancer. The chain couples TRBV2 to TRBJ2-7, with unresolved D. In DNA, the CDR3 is TGTGCCAGCAGTCGCCACTACGAGCAGTACTTC. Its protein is CASSRHYEQYF.